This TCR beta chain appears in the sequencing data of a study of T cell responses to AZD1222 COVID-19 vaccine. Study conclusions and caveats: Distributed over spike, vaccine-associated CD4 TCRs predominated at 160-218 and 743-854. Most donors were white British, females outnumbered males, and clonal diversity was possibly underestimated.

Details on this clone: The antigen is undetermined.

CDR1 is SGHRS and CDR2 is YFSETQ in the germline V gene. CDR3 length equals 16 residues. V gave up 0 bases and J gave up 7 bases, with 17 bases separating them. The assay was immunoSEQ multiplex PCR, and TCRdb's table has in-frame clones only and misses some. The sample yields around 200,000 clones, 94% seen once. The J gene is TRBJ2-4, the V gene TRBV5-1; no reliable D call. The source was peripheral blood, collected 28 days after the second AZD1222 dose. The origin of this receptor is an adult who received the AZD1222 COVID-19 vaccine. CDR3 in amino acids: CASSLDSVLTRNIQYF. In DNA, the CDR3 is TGCGCCAGCAGCTTGGACAGTGTTCTTACGAGGAACATTCAGTACTTC. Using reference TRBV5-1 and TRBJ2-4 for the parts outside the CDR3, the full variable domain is KAGVTQTPRYLIKTRGQQVTLSCSPISGHRSVSWYQQTPGQGLQFLFEYFSETQRNKGNFPGRFSGRQFSNSRSEMNVSTLELGDSALYLCASSLDSVLTRNIQYFGAGTRLSVL.